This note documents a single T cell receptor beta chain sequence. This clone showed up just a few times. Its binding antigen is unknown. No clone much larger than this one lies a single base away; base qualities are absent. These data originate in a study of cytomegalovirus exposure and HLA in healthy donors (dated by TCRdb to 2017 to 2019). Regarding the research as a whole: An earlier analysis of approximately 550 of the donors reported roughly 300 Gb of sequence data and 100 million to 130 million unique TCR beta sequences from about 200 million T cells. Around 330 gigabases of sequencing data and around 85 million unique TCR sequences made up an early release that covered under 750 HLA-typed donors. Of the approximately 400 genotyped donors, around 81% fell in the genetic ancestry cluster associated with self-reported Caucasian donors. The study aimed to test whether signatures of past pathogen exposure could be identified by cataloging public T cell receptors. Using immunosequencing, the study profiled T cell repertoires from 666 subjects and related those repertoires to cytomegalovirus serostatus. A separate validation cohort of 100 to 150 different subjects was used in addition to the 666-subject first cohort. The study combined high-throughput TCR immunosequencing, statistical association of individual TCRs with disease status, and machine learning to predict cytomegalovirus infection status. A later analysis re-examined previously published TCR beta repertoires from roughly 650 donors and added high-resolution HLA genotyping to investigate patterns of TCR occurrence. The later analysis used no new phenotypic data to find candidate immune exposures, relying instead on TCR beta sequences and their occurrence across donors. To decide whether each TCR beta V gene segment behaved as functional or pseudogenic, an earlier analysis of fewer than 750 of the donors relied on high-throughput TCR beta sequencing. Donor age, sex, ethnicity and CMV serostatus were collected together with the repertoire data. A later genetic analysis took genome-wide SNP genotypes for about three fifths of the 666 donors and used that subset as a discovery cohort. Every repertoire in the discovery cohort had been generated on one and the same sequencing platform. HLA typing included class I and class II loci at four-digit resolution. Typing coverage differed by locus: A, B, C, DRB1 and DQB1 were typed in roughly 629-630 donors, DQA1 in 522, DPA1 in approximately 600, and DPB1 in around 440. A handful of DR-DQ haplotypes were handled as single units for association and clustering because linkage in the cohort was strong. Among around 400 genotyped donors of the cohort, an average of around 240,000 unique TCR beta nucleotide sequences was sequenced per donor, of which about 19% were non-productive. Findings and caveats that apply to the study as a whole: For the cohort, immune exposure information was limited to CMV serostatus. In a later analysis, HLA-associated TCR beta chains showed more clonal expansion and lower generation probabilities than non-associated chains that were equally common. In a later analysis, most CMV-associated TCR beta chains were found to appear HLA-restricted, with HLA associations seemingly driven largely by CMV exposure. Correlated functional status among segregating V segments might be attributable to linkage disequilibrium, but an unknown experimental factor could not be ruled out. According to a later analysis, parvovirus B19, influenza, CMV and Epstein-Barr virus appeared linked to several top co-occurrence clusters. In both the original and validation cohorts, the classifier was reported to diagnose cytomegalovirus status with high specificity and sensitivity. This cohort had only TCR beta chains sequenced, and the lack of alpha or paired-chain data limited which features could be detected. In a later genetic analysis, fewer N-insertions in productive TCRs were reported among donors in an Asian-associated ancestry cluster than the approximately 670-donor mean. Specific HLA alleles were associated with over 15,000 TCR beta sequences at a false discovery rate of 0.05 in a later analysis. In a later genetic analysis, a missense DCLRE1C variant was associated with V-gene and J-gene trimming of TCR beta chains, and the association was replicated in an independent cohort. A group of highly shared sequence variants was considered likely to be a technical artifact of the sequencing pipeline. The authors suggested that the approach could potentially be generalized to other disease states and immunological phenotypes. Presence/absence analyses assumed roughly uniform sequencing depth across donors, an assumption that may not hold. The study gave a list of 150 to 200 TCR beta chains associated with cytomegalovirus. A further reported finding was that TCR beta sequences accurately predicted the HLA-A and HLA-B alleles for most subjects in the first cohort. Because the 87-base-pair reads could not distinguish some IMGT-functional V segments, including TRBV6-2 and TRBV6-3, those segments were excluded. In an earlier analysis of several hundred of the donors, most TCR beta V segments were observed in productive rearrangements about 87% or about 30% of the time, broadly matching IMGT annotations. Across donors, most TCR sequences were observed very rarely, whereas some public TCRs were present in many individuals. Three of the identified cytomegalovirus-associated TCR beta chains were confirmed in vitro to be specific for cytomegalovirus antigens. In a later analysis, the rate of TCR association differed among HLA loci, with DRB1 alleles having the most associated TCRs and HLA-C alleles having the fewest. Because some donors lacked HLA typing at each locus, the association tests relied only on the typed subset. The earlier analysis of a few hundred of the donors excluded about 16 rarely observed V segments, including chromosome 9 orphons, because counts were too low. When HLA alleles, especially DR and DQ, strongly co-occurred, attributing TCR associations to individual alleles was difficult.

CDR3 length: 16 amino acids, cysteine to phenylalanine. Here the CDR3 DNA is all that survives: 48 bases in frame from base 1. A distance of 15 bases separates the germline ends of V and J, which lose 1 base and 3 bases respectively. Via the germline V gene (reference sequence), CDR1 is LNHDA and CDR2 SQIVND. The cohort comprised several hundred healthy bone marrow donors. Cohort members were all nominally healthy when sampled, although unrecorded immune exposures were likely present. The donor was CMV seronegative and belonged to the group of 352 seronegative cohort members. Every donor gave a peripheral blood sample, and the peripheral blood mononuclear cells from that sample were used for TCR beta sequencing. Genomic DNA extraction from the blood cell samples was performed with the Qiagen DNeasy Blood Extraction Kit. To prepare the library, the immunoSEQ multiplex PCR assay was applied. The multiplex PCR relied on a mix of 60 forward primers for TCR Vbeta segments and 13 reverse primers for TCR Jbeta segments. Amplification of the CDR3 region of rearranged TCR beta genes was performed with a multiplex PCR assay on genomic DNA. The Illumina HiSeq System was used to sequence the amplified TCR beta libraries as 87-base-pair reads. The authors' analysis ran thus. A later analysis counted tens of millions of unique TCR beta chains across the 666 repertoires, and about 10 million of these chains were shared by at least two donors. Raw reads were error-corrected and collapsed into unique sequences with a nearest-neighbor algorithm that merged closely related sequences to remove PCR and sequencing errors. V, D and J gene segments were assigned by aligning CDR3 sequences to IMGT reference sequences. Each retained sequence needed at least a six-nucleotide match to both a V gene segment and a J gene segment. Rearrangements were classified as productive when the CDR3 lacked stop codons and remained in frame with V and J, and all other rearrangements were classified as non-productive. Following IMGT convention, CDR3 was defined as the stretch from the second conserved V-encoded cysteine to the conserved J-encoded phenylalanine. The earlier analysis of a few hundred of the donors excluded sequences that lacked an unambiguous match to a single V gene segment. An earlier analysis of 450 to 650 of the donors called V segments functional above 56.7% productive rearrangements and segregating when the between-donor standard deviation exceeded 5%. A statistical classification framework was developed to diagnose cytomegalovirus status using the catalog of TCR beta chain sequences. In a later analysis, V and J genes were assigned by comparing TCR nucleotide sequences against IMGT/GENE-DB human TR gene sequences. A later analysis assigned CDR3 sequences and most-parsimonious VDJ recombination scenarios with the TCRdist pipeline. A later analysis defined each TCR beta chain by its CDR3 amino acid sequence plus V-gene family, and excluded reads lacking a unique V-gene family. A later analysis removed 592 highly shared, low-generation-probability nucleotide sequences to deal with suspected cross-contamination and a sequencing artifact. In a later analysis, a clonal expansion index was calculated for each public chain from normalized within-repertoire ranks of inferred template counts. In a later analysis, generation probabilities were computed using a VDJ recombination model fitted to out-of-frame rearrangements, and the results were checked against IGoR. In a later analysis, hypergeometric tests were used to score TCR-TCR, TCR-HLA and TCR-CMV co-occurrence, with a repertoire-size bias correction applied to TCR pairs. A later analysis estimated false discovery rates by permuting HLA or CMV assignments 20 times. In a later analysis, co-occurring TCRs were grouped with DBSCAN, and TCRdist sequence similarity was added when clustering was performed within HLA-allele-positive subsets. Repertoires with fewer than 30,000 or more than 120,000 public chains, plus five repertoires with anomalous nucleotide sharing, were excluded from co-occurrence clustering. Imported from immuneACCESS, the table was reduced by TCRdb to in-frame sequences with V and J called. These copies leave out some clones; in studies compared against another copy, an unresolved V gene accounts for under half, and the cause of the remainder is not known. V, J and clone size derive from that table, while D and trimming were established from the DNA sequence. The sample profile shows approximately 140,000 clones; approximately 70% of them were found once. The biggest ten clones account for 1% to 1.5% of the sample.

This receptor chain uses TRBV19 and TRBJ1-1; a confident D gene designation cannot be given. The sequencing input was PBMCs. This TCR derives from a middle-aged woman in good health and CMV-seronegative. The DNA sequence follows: TGTGCCAGTAGTATAGGGGTTAGGACTAGGTACACTGAAGCTTTCTTT. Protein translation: CASSIGVRTRYTEAFF. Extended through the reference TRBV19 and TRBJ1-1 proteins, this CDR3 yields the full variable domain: DGGITQSPKYLFRKEGQNVTLSCEQNLNHDAMYWYRQDPGQGLRLIYYSQIVNDFQKGDIAEGYSVSREKKESFPLTVTSAQKNPTAFYLCASSIGVRTRYTEAFFGQGTRLTVV.